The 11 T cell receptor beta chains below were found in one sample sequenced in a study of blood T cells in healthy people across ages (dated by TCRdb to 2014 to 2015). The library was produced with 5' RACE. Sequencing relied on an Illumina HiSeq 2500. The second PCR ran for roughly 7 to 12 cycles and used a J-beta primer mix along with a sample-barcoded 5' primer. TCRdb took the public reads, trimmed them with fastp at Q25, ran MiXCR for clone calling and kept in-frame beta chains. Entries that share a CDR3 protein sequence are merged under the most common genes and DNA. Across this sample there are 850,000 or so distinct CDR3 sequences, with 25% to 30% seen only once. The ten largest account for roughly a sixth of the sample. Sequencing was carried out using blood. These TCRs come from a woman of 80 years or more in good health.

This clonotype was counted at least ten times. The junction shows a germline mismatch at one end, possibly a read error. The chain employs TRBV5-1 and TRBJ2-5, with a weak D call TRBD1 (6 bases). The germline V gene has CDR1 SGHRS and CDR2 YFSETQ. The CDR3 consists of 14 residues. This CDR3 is CASSVQGAQETQYF. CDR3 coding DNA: TGTGCCAGCAGCGTACAGGGCGCGCAGGAGACCCAGTACTTC.

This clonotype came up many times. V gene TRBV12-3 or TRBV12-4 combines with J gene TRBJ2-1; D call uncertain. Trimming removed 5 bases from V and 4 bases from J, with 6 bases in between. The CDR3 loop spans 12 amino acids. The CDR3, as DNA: TGTGCCAGCAGTAAACGGTACAATGAGCAGTTCTTC. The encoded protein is CASSKRYNEQFF.

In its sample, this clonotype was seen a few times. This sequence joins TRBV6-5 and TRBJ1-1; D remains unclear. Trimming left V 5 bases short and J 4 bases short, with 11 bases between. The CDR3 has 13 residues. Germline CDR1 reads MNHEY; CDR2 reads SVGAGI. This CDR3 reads CASSGMLGTEAFF. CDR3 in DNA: TGTGCCAGCAGTGGAATGCTGGGCACTGAAGCTTTCTTT.

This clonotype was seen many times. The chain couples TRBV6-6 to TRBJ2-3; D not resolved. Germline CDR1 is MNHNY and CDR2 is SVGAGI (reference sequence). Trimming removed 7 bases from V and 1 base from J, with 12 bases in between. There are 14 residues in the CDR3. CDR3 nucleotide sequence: TGTGCCAGCACCCCCTCGGTAGGCACAGATACGCAGTATTTT. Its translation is CASTPSVGTDTQYF.

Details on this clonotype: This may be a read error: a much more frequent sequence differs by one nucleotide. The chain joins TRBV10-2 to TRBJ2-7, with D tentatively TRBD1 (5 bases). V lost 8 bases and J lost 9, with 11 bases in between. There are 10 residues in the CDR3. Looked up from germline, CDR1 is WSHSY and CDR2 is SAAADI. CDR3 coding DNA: TGCGCCAGCTGGGGCCGCACGCAGTACTTC. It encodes CASWGRTQYF.

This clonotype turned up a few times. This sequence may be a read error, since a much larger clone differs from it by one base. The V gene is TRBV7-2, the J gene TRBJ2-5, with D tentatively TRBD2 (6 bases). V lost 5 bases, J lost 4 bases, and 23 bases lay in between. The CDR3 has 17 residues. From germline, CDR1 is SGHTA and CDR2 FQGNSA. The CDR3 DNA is TGTGCCAGCAGCGCGGGACGGGGAATGTTGGGCCGAGAGACCCAGTACTTC. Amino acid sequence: CASSAGRGMLGRETQYF. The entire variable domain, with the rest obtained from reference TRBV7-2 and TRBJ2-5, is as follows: GAGVSQSPSNKVTEKGKDVELRCDPISGHTALYWYRQSLGQGLEFLIYFQGNSAPDKSGLPSDRFSAERTGGSVSTLTIQRTQQEDSAVYLCASSAGRGMLGRETQYFGPGTRLLVL.

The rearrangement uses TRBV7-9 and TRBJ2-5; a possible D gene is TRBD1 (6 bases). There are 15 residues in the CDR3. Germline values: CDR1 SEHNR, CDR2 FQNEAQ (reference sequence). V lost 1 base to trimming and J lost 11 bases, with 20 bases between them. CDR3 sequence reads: CASSLGAGVLNEQYF. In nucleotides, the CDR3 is TGTGCCAGCAGCTTAGGGGCAGGGGTCCTTAATGAGCAGTACTTC.

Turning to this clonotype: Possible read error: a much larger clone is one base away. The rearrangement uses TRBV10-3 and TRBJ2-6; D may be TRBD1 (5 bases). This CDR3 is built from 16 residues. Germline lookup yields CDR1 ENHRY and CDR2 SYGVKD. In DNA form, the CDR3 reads TGTGCCATCAGTGAGTCGCGACCCTCTGGGGCCAACGTCCCGACTTTC. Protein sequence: CAISESRPSGANVPTF.

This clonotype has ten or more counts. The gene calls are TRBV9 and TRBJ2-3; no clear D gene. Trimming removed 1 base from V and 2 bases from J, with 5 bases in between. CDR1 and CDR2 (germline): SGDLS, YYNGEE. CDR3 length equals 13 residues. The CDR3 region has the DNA TGTGCCAGCAGCGTAAGTTTCACAGATACGCAGTATTTT. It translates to CASSVSFTDTQYF.

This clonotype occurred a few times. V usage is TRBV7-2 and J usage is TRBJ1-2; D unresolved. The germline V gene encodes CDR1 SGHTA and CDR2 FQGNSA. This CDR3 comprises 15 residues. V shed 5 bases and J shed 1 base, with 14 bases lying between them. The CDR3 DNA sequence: TGTGCCAGCAGCCAACCGGGCCGCCTTAACTATGGCTACACCTTC. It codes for CASSQPGRLNYGYTF.

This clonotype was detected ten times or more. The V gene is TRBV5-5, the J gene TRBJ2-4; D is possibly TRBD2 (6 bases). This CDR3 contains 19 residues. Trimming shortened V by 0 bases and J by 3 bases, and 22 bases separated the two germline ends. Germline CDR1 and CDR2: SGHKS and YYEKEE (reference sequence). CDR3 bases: TGTGCCAGCAGCTTGGAAGTCTGGAGGGGATTGGTGGACAAAAACATTCAGTACTTC. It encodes CASSLEVWRGLVDKNIQYF.